The TCR beta chain under discussion was sequenced for a study of OX40 agonist ivuxolimab in advanced cancers. Study information: Ivuxolimab, an agonist antibody against OX40 (CD134), was given to patients. The mean age was about 57 years, ranging from about 23 to 79, with 65% to 85% of participants male.

Broader study findings: It was not determined which antigens were specifically recognized by the peripheral T cells that had undergone clonal expansion.

The method was immunoSEQ multiplex PCR; TCRdb's version includes in-frame clones alone and lacks a portion of them. The sample holds tens of thousands of clones, around 80% seen once. To note about this clone: The antigen remains unidentified.

V was shortened by 0 bases and J by 6 bases, with 15 bases between the two germline ends. Germline loops: CDR1 LNHNV, CDR2 YYDKDF (reference sequence). There are 15 residues in the CDR3. This TCR derives from an adult with an advanced solid tumor such as melanoma, head and neck, liver or kidney cancer. The rearrangement uses TRBV15 and TRBJ2-7, with D uncertain. The sequenced sample was CD4+ or CD8+ T cells sorted from blood, obtained in a trial of the OX40 agonist ivuxolimab. The CDR3 sequence: CATSRDVIESPEQYF. The CDR3, as DNA: TGTGCCACCAGCAGAGATGTTATAGAATCGCCCGAGCAGTACTTC.